This entry concerns a single T cell receptor beta chain. V dropped 5 bases and J dropped 6; count of bases not matched to a gene: 16. The CDR3 contains 19 residues. CDR1 is MNHNY, CDR2 SVGAGI, per germline (reference sequence). This sample is part of a study of blood T cell repertoires in COVID-19. Original processing methods: For nucleated cells, counts were estimated from reference gene primer amplification. Using immunoSEQ multiplex PCR, the repertoire was profiled, and TCRdb retains in-frame clones only, with some absent. For V, J and clone size, that table is used; D and trimming come from the DNA. This sample has about 170,000 clones, with around nine tenths found just once. Seattle patients were enrolled during active infection and followed longitudinally.

This chain uses TRBV6-6 with TRBJ2-2; 12 positions match TRBD1. Specimen: peripheral blood. The sequence derives from a woman older than 75 with COVID-19, enrolled during active disease. This chain's CDR3 is CASSPRTGQGAVMAGELFF. The DNA of the CDR3 is TGTGCCAGCAGTCCCCGGACGGGACAGGGGGCGGTTATGGCCGGGGAGCTGTTTTTT.